The T cell receptor beta chain under discussion was sequenced for a study of a mutant IDH1 vaccine in newly diagnosed glioma. Overall study results and limits: It seemed that pseudoprogression was not linked to changes in the top peripheral T cell clonotypes.

Concerning this clone: Its target is not known.

Specified time point: week 35, safety follow-up. The investigators gave 300 ug of mutant IDH1 20-mer peptide in each vaccine dose, together with topical imiquimod. Generated by immunoSEQ multiplex PCR, the TCRdb table keeps only in-frame clones and is missing some. The sample has fewer than 45,000 clones, 85% to 90% seen once. The sequencing used PBMCs, collected from a glioma patient whose treatment included an IDH1 peptide vaccine. The TCR comes from a man between 40 and 49 years old with glioma.

CDR3 sequence reads: CASSDGGEAFF. CDR3 coding DNA: TGTGCCAGCAGTGACGGCGGCGAAGCTTTCTTT. The chain combines TRBV11-3 with TRBJ1-1; no reliable D call. Germline loops: CDR1 SGHNT, CDR2 YENEEA. With 6 bases removed from V and 8 bases from J, the gap between germline ends came to 10 bases. The CDR3 is 11 residues long. Full variable domain (missing parts from reference TRBV11-3 and TRBJ1-1): EAGVVQSPRYKIIEKKQPVAFWCNPISGHNTLYWYLQNLGQGPELLIRYENEEAVDDSQLPKDRFSAERLKGVDSTLKIQPAELGDSAVYLCASSDGGEAFFGQGTRLTVV.